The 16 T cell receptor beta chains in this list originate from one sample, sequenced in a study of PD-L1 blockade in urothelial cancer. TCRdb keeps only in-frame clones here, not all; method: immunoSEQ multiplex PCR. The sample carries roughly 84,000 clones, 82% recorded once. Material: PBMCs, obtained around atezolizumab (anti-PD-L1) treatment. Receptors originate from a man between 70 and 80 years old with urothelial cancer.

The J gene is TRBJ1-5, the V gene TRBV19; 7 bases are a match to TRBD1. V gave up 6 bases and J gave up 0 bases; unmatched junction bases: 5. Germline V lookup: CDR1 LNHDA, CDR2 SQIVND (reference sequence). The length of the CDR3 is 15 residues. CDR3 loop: CASRDRAYSNQPQHF. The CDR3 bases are TGTGCCAGTAGAGACAGGGCATATAGCAATCAGCCCCAGCATTTT.

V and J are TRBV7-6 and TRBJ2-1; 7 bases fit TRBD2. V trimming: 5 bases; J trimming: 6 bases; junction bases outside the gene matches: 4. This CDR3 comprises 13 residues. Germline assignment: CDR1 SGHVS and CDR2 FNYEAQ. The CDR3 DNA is TGTGCCAGCAGCGGGGGAGGGAGCAATGAGCAGTTCTTC. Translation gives CASSGGGSNEQFF.

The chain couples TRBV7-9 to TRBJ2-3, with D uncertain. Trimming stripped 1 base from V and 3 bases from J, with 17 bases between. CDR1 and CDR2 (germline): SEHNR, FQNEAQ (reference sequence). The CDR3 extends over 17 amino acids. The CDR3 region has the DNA TGTGCCAGCAGCTTAGATCATGGCCGCCGCTGGACAGATACGCAGTATTTT. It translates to CASSLDHGRRWTDTQYF.

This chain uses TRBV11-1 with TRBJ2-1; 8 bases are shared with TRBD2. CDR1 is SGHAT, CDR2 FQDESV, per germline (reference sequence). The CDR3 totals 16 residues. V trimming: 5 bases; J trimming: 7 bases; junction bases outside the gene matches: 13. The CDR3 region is CASSPSGGGLQNEQFF. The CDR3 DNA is TGTGCCAGCAGCCCTTCCGGCGGGGGGCTTCAGAATGAGCAGTTCTTC. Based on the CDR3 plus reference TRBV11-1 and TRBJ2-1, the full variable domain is EAEVAQSPRYKITEKSQAVAFWCDPISGHATLYWYRQILGQGPELLVQFQDESVVDDSQLPKDRFSAERLKGVDSTLKIQPAELGDSAMYLCASSPSGGGLQNEQFFGPGTRLTVL.

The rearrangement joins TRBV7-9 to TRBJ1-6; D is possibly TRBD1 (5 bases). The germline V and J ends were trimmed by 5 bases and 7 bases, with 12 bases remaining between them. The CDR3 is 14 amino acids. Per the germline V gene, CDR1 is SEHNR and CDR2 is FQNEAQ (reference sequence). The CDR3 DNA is TGTGCCAGCAGCCCCGGACAAAGCAATTCACCCCTCCACTTT. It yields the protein CASSPGQSNSPLHF.

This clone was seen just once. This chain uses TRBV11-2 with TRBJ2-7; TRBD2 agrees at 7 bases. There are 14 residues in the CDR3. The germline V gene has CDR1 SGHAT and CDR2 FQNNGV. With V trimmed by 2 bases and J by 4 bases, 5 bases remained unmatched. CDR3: CASSLLFSGYEQYF. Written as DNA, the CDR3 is TGTGCCAGCAGCTTATTATTTAGCGGGTACGAGCAGTACTTC.

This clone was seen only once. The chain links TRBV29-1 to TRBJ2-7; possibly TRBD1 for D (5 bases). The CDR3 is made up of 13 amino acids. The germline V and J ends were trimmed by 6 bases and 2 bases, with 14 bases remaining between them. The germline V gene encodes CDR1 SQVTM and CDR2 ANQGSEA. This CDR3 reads CSVLKTATYEQYF. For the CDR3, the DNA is TGCAGCGTCCTTAAGACAGCGACCTACGAGCAGTACTTC.

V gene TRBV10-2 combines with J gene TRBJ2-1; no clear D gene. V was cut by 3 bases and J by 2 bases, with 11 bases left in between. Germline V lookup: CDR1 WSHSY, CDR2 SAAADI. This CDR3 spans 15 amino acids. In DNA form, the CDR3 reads TGCGCCAGCAGTGAAGTCCGGCGGACCTACAATGAGCAGTTCTTC. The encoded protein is CASSEVRRTYNEQFF.

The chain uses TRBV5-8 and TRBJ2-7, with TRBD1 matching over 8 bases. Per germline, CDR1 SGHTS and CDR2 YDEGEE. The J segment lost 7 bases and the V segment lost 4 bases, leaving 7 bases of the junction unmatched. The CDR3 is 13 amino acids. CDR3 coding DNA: TGTGCCAGCAGCATCGGGACAGGTCGGGAGCAGTACTTC. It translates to CASSIGTGREQYF.

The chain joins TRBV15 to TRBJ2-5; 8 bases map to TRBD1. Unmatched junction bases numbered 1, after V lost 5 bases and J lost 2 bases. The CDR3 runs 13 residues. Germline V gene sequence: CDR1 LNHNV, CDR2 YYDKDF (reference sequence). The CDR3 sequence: CATSHRGQETQYF. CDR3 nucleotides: TGTGCCACCAGCCACAGGGGGCAAGAGACCCAGTACTTC.

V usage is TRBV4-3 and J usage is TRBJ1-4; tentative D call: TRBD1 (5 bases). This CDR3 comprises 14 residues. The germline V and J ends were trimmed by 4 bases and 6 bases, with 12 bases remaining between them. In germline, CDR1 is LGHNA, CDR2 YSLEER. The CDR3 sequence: CASSRTPGDEKLFF. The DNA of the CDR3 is TGCGCCAGCAGCCGGACACCGGGGGATGAAAAACTGTTTTTT.

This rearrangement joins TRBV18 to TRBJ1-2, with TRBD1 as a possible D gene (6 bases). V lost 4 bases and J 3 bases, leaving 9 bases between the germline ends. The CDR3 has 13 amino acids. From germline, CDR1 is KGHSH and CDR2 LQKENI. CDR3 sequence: CASSQGVDYGYTF. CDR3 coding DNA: TGTGCCAGCTCACAGGGGGTGGACTATGGCTACACCTTC.

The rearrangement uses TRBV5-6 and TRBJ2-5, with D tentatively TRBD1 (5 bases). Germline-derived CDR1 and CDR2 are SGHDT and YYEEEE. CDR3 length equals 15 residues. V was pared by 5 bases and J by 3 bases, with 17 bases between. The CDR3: CASRKGITGEETQYF. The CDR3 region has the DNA TGTGCCAGCAGAAAGGGTATTACAGGCGAAGAGACCCAGTACTTC.

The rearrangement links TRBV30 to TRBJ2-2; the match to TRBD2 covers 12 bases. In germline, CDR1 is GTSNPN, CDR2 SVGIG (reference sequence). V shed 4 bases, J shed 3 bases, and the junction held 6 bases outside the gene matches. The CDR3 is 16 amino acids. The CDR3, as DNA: TGTGCCTGGACCAATGGACTAGCGGGGTACACCGGGGAGCTGTTTTTT. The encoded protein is CAWTNGLAGYTGELFF.

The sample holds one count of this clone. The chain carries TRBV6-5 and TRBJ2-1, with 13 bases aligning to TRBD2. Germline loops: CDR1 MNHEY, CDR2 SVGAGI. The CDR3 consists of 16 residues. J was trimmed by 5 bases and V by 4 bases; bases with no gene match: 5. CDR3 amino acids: CASSSFTSGGDNEQFF. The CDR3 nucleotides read TGTGCCAGCAGTTCCTTTACTAGCGGGGGGGACAATGAGCAGTTCTTC.

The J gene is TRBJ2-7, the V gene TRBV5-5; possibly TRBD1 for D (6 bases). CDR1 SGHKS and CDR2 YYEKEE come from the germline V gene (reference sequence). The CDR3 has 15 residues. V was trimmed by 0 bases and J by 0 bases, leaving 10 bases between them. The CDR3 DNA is TGTGCCAGCAGCTTGGGGCAGGGGAGCTCCTACGAGCAGTACTTC. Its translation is CASSLGQGSSYEQYF.